This is a list of T cell receptor beta chains from one sample in a study of CD8+ T cells in alopecia areata. Produced via immunoSEQ multiplex PCR; TCRdb's table is partial and in-frame only. The sample consists of under 200,000 clones, around three fifths of them appearing once. Sequencing was performed on CD4+ T cells sorted from blood, taken at week 4, from a patient treated with tofacitinib. The receptors shown here come from a human donor with alopecia areata. CDR3s include the opening cysteine and the closing phenylalanine or tryptophan. The D gene is left open where the match is weak. Clone size appears in some rows only: once, few, many, or a class for an expanded clone.

TRBV5-1	NA	few	14	TRBJ2-7	CASRGAGGTYEQYF	TGCGCCAGCAGGGGTGCAGGCGGCACCTACGAGCAGTACTTC
TRBV6-5	NA	NA	15	TRBJ1-5	CASSRLTGNDQPQHF	TGTGCCAGCAGTCGCCTTACAGGGAATGATCAGCCCCAGCATTTT
TRBV30	NA	NA	13	TRBJ1-2	CAWTSLANYGYTF	TGTGCCTGGACTTCGTTAGCTAACTATGGCTACACCTTC
TRBV6-5	NA	NA	13	TRBJ2-7	CASSRSGPYEQYF	TGTGCCAGCAGCCGCTCAGGACCCTACGAGCAGTACTTC
TRBV5-1	NA	NA	14	TRBJ1-1	CASSLEAVGTEAFF	TGCGCCAGCAGCCTCGAGGCGGTGGGCACTGAAGCTTTCTTT
TRBV30	NA	NA	14	TRBJ2-4	CAWSGTSAQNIQYF	TGTGCCTGGAGTGGCACGTCGGCGCAAAACATTCAGTACTTC
TRBV29-1	TRBD2	few	14	TRBJ2-3	CSVISGVAIDTQYF	TGCAGCGTCATAAGCGGGGTGGCGATAGATACGCAGTATTTT
TRBV29-1	NA	NA	10	TRBJ2-7	CSVLAYEQYF	TGCAGCGTTCTTGCCTACGAGCAGTACTTC
TRBV29-1	NA	NA	13	TRBJ2-7	CSVGTAEGYEQYF	TGCAGCGTTGGAACGGCAGAAGGCTACGAGCAGTACTTC
TRBV30	TRBD2	NA	15	TRBJ2-3	CAWSIPAGFTDTQYF	TGTGCCTGGAGTATTCCAGCGGGGTTCACAGATACGCAGTATTTT
TRBV7-2	NA	NA	15	TRBJ1-6	CASSESGFHNSPLHF	TGTGCCAGCAGCGAATCGGGGTTCCATAATTCACCCCTCCACTTT
TRBV14	NA	once	13	TRBJ2-5	CASSPRGVETQYF	TGTGCCAGCAGCCCGCGGGGTGTGGAGACCCAGTACTTC
TRBV18	NA	NA	12	TRBJ2-7	CASSQGAYEQYF	TGTGCCAGCTCACAGGGGGCCTACGAGCAGTACTTC
TRBV6-1	TRBD1	NA	15	TRBJ1-1	CASTAGGHMNTEAFF	TGTGCCAGCACCGCAGGGGGCCACATGAACACTGAAGCTTTCTTT
TRBV30	NA	NA	13	TRBJ1-5	CAWSETTNQPQHF	TGTGCCTGGAGTGAAACGACCAATCAGCCCCAGCATTTT
TRBV6-5	NA	NA	14	TRBJ1-2	CASSYSRTAYGYTF	TGTGCCAGCAGTTACTCGAGGACAGCCTATGGCTACACCTTC
TRBV5-6	TRBD1	NA	14	TRBJ2-1	CASSIRDRYNEQFF	TGTGCCAGCAGCATCCGGGACAGGTACAATGAGCAGTTCTTC
TRBV5-1	TRBD2	NA	16	TRBJ2-5	CASSGQVTSGGETQYF	TGCGCCAGCAGCGGACAGGTGACTAGCGGGGGAGAGACCCAGTACTTC
TRBV5-1	NA	NA	15	TRBJ2-2	CASSLTTGNTGELFF	TGCGCCAGCAGCTTGACGACGGGGAACACCGGGGAGCTGTTTTTT
TRBV2	NA	NA	8	TRBJ1-1	CATGVAFF	TGTGCCACCGGGGTAGCTTTCTTT
TRBV27	NA	NA	15	TRBJ1-6	CASRAGVSPYSPLHF	TGTGCCAGCAGAGCTGGCGTGAGCCCTTATTCACCCCTCCACTTT
TRBV23-1	NA	once	12	TRBJ1-2	CASSGRNYGYTF	TGCGCCAGCAGTGGACGCAACTATGGCTACACCTTC